This T cell receptor (beta chain) appears in the sequencing data of a study of T cell responses to AZD1222 COVID-19 vaccine. Only in-frame clones appear in the TCRdb table, and some are missing; sequencing was by immunoSEQ multiplex PCR. The sample lists more than 90,000 clones, roughly 90% seen once, with approximately 15% in the top ten. This clone was picked up one time. Its target is unknown. The CDR3 runs to 14 residues. Germline trimming cut 4 bases from V and 4 bases from J; bases unmatched to any gene: 3. The germline CDR1 and CDR2 sequences are ENHRY and SYGVKD. Findings and caveats of the study: The CD4 TCRs associated with vaccination extended across spike and predominated at 160-218 and 743-854. Clonal diversity was possibly underestimated, and white British individuals and females predominated among donors.

Sample: peripheral blood, taken on day 0 of AZD1222 vaccination. This TCR was recovered from an adult in good health. The chain combines TRBV10-3 with TRBJ2-2; 7 bases are shared with TRBD2. CDR3 in DNA: TGTGCCATCAGTGGGACTAGTAGCACCGGGGAGCTGTTTTTT. It translates to CAISGTSSTGELFF.